This passage covers 32 T cell receptor beta chains from one sample sequenced in a study of blood T cells in healthy people across ages. The use of a sample-barcoded 5' primer and a J-beta primer mix characterized a second PCR of about 7 to 12 cycles. Via MiXCR, TCRdb re-called the 5' RACE reads, giving one row per CDR3 protein. Of 710,000 or so distinct CDR3 sequences in the sample, 20% to 25% were seen once. The sample was blood. These receptors all come from a man between 65 and 85 years old in good health.

V usage is TRBV5-1 and J usage is TRBJ2-5; no clear D gene. With the DNA end fitting TRBJ2-7 better, the J assignment may be wrong. Germline V gives CDR1 SGHRS, CDR2 YFSETQ. The CDR3 runs 14 residues. This CDR3 is CASSPLDPSYEQYF. In nucleotides, the CDR3 is TGCGCCAGCAGCCCACTCGACCCCTCCTACGAGCAGTACTTC.

The chain recombines TRBV12-3 or TRBV12-4 with TRBJ2-1; D not certain. V lost 3 bases and J 6 bases, leaving 15 bases between the germline ends. The CDR3 contains 15 residues. In DNA form, the CDR3 reads TGTGCCAGCAGTTTCGGTGGGGTAAACGGCAATGAGCAGTTCTTC. This encodes CASSFGGVNGNEQFF.

This clonotype was seen a handful of times. This chain joins TRBV5-1 and TRBJ2-2; weak D call: TRBD2 (6 bases). Germline assignment: CDR1 SGHRS and CDR2 YFSETQ. V lost 6 bases to trimming and J lost 5 bases, with 17 bases between them. This CDR3 has 15 residues. The CDR3 spells CASTSGPRGTGELFF. The CDR3, as DNA: TGCGCCAGCACCTCGGGACCTCGGGGGACCGGGGAGCTGTTTTTT.

This clonotype was counted between two and nine times. The chain links TRBV20-1 to TRBJ1-1; TRBD1 aligns across 7 bases. The V gene end was trimmed by 3 bases and the J gene end by 10 bases; junction bases not matched to a gene: 5. The CDR3 runs 11 residues. Germline-derived CDR1 and CDR2 are DFQATT and SNEGSKA (reference sequence). Here the CDR3 reads CSARGQWGAFF. Here the CDR3 DNA reads TGCAGTGCTAGGGGACAGTGGGGAGCTTTCTTT.

V usage is TRBV5-5 and J usage is TRBJ2-3, with 13 bases matching TRBD2. CDR1 and CDR2 from the germline V gene are SGHKS and YYEKEE (reference sequence). V gave up 4 bases and J gave up 3 bases; unmatched junction bases: 5. This CDR3 has 16 residues. DNA for the CDR3: TGTGCCAGCAGCCCGCTGACTAGCGGGAGGACAGATACGCAGTATTTT. Translation: CASSPLTSGRTDTQYF.

This clonotype appeared a single time. The J gene is TRBJ2-2, the V gene TRBV14; a weak D match, TRBD1 (5 bases). V lost 4 bases, J lost 0 bases, and 12 bases lay in between. The germline V gene encodes CDR1 SGHDN and CDR2 FVKESK. The CDR3 length is 16 residues. In nucleotides, the CDR3 is TGTGCCAGCAGCCCCCGGACACCCGCGAACACCGGGGAGCTGTTTTTT. Translated, it gives CASSPRTPANTGELFF.

This clonotype appeared a few times. This chain joins TRBV6-2 or TRBV6-3 and TRBJ2-1; D is unresolved. Trimming removed 4 bases at V and 7 bases at J, with 20 bases between. Germline CDR1 and CDR2: MNHEY and SVGEGT. This CDR3 region has 16 residues. The chain's CDR3 is CASSFPPRMKRNEQFF. For the CDR3, the DNA is TGTGCCAGCAGTTTTCCCCCCCGGATGAAACGGAATGAGCAGTTCTTC.

V usage is TRBV20-1 and J usage is TRBJ2-4; tentative D call: TRBD2 (5 bases). Germline CDR1 reads DFQATT; CDR2 reads SNEGSKA (reference sequence). V lost 6 bases, J lost 5 bases, and 14 bases lay in between. CDR3 length: 13 residues. Here the CDR3 DNA reads TGCAGTGCACGGGGTGTTAAGGAAAACATTCAGTACTTC. As protein: CSARGVKENIQYF.

Written as DNA, the CDR3 is TGCGCCAGCAGCTCCCTCCAGGGGAGGGGAAAAGAGACCCAGTACTTC. Amino acids: CASSSLQGRGKETQYF. This sequence joins TRBV5-1 and TRBJ2-5; the D gene is possibly TRBD2 (7 bases). The CDR3 runs 16 residues. V was cut by 3 bases and J by 3 bases, with 18 bases left in between. Germline lookup yields CDR1 SGHRS and CDR2 YFSETQ.

This chain connects TRBV20-1 to TRBJ2-1, with D perhaps TRBD1 or TRBD2 (7 bases each). Germline CDR1 reads DFQATT; CDR2 reads SNEGSKA (reference sequence). There are 14 residues in the CDR3. Trimming pared 5 bases from V and 6 bases from J, leaving 17 bases between. CDR3 sequence: CSAPRGGGLNEQFF. In nucleotides, the CDR3 is TGCAGTGCTCCCAGGGGGGGGGGACTCAATGAGCAGTTCTTC.

The chain recombines TRBV7-9 with TRBJ2-1; possibly TRBD2 for D (5 bases). Trimming removed 8 bases from V and 16 bases from J, with 18 bases in between. Per the germline V gene, CDR1 is SEHNR and CDR2 is FQNEAQ (reference sequence). The CDR3 spans 11 residues. The CDR3 loop is CASAEWAGNFF. In nucleotides, the CDR3 is TGTGCCAGCGCTGAATGGGCGGGCAATTTCTTC. The complete variable domain, with remaining parts taken from reference TRBV7-9 and TRBJ2-1, reads DTGVSQNPRHKITKRGQNVTFRCDPISEHNRLYWYRQTLGQGPEFLTYFQNEAQLEKSRLLSDRFSAERPKGSFSTLEIQRTEQGDSAMYLCASAEWAGNFFGPGTRLTVL.

V gene TRBV10-1 combines with J gene TRBJ2-4; TRBD2 matches 7 bases. The CDR3 extends over 15 amino acids. V shed 4 bases and J 4 bases; nucleotides not matched to a gene: 7. Germline CDR1 is WNHNN and CDR2 is SYGVQD (reference sequence). CDR3 residues: CASSVAAAGKNIQYF. DNA of the CDR3: TGCGCCAGCAGTGTTGCAGCAGCGGGGAAAAACATTCAGTACTTC.

This clonotype showed up just a few times. The chain joins TRBV3-1 to TRBJ1-5; D is undetermined. Germline lookup yields CDR1 LGHDT and CDR2 YNNKEL (reference sequence). This CDR3 has 13 amino acids. Trimming stripped 0 bases from V and 7 bases from J, with 7 bases between. CDR3 nucleotide sequence: TGTGCCAGCAGCCAAGATCCAGAACAGCCCCAGCATTTT. It translates to CASSQDPEQPQHF.

This clonotype has a count of ten or more. The chain links TRBV7-9 to TRBJ1-1; 7 nucleotides align to TRBD1. The CDR3 length is 14 residues. The trim removed 7 bases at V and 6 bases at J, leaving 11 bases unmatched. CDR1 and CDR2 (germline): SEHNR, FQNEAQ (reference sequence). The CDR3 nucleotides read TGTGCCAGCACAAGAGACCAGGGGGAGCCTGAAGCTTTCTTT. Translated: CASTRDQGEPEAFF.

Worth noting for this clonotype: A much more abundant neighbour one base away suggests this may be a read error. The V and J genes are TRBV2 and TRBJ1-5, with D uncertain. CDR3 length: 14 residues. Germline V CDR1 and CDR2: SNHLY, FYNNEI. CDR3 sequence: CASSRQSSSQPQHF. In nucleotides, the CDR3 is TGTGCCAGCAGTAGACAATCGAGCAGTCAGCCCCAGCATTTT. The whole variable domain, filled in from reference TRBV2 and TRBJ1-5, reads EPEVTQTPSHQVTQMGQEVILRCVPISNHLYFYWYRQILGQKVEFLVSFYNNEISEKSEIFDDQFSVERPDGSNFTLKIRSTKLEDSAMYFCASSRQSSSQPQHFGDGTRLSIL.

This chain links TRBV5-1 with TRBJ2-1; D may be TRBD2 (6 bases). V was trimmed by 4 bases and J by 3 bases, leaving 17 bases between them. Germline V gene lookup returns CDR1 SGHRS and CDR2 YFSETQ. This CDR3 has 16 residues. The CDR3 nucleotides read TGCGCCAGCAGCCAAAAGACTAGAGAGGTCTACAATGAGCAGTTCTTC. The encoded protein is CASSQKTREVYNEQFF.

V gene TRBV5-6 combines with J gene TRBJ2-3, with 10 bases aligning to TRBD2. J lost 6 bases, V lost 9 bases, and 10 bases had no gene match. The CDR3 consists of 14 residues. CDR1 and CDR2 (germline): SGHDT, YYEEEE. The CDR3 DNA reads TGTGCCACCCTTCTAGCGGGAGCGAGGGATACGCAGTATTTT. Encoded protein: CATLLAGARDTQYF.

The genes are TRBV5-1 and TRBJ1-5; tentative D call: TRBD1 (6 bases). The CDR3 contains 15 residues. Germline V CDR1 and CDR2: SGHRS, YFSETQ. V gave up 4 bases and J gave up 4 bases, with 15 bases separating them. CDR3 protein: CASSPQTGLNQPQHF. DNA of the CDR3: TGCGCCAGCAGCCCCCAGACAGGTCTGAATCAGCCCCAGCATTTT.

With respect to this clonotype: One end of the junction does not line up with germline, which may come from a read error. This sequence joins TRBV3-1 and TRBJ2-5, with D tentatively TRBD2 (6 bases). This CDR3 spans 12 amino acids. The germline gives CDR1 LGHDT, CDR2 YNNKEL (reference sequence). The CDR3 DNA sequence: TGTGCCAGCAGCCAAACCCGGGGAGGATTGTTCTTC. Its translation is CASSQTRGGLFF.

V gene TRBV28 combines with J gene TRBJ2-5; no clear D. V lost 6 bases and J lost 4, with 15 bases in between. Per the germline V gene, CDR1 is MDHEN and CDR2 is SYDVKM. The CDR3 has 14 residues. For the CDR3, the DNA is TGTGCCAGCAGCGGCGGATTGCGAAGAGAGACCCAGTACTTC. Its protein product is CASSGGLRRETQYF.

This clonotype appeared a few times. The chain recombines TRBV20-1 with TRBJ2-2, with D hard to call. Trimming left V 3 bases short and J 4 bases short, with 9 bases between. The CDR3 runs 13 residues. In germline, CDR1 is DFQATT, CDR2 SNEGSKA (reference sequence). The CDR3 DNA is TGCAGTGCTAGCACTCGACTCACCGGGGAGCTGTTTTTT. Translation: CSASTRLTGELFF.

The CDR3 region is CAGGKQGFGDEQYF. The CDR3, as DNA: TGTGCCGGCGGGAAACAGGGATTTGGGGACGAGCAGTACTTC. The rearrangement joins TRBV7-8 to TRBJ2-5; D is tentatively TRBD1 or TRBD2 (6 bases each). Matching the DNA end better, TRBJ2-7 makes the J call doubtful. The CDR3 covers 14 residues. Per germline, CDR1 SGHVS and CDR2 FQNEAQ.

The J gene is TRBJ2-7, the V gene TRBV6-2 or TRBV6-3, with D uncertain. In germline, CDR1 is MNHEY, CDR2 SVGEGT. Deletions cut 2 bases from V and 6 bases from J, with 14 bases between. CDR3 length equals 14 residues. CDR3 DNA sequence: TGTGCCAGCAGTTACACCGCCTACCAGCGCGAGCAGTACGTC. This sequence encodes CASSYTAYQREQYV.

This clonotype was recorded at least ten times. The chain is built from TRBV7-2 and TRBJ2-5; unclear D gene. Germline loops: CDR1 SGHTA, CDR2 FQGNSA. The CDR3 runs 13 residues. The V gene lost 2 bases and the J gene lost 5 bases, with 9 bases spanning the gap. CDR3 in amino acids: CASSLMSRETQYF. The DNA for the CDR3 is TGTGCCAGCAGCTTAATGTCTCGGGAGACCCAGTACTTC. The variable domain in full, completed from reference TRBV7-2 and TRBJ2-5, reads GAGVSQSPSNKVTEKGKDVELRCDPISGHTALYWYRQSLGQGLEFLIYFQGNSAPDKSGLPSDRFSAERTGGSVSTLTIQRTQQEDSAVYLCASSLMSRETQYFGPGTRLLVL.

The genes are TRBV12-3 or TRBV12-4 and TRBJ2-1, with 12 bases that match TRBD2. The CDR3 length is 15 residues. Trimming removed 7 bases from V and 5 bases from J; junction bases left unmatched: 6. CDR3 nucleotide sequence: TGTGCCAGCAAATGGACTAGCGGGAACCACAATGAGCAGTTCTTC. Encoded protein: CASKWTSGNHNEQFF.

This clonotype occurred a few times. This chain uses TRBV6-5 with TRBJ2-3; a possible D gene is TRBD2 (5 bases). V was pared by 5 bases and J by 8 bases, with 14 bases between. Germline V gives CDR1 MNHEY, CDR2 SVGAGI. The length of the CDR3 is 13 residues. The CDR3 region has the DNA TGTGCCAGCAGTGAGGGCCCCCCAGGTACGCAGTATTTT. Translating gives CASSEGPPGTQYF.

J is TRBJ1-6 and V is TRBV4-2; 9 bases agree with TRBD1. V gave up 0 bases and J gave up 9 bases; unmatched junction bases: 6. The CDR3 loop spans 16 amino acids. Germline-derived CDR1 and CDR2 are LGHNA and YNFKEQ. In nucleotides, the CDR3 is TGTGCCAGCAGCCAAGAATACAGGGGGCCGAGTTCACCCCTCCACTTT. Its protein is CASSQEYRGPSSPLHF.

This clonotype was recorded only once. V gene TRBV23-1 combines with J gene TRBJ2-7; D uncertain. TRBV23-1 is an open reading frame whose function is uncertain. The CDR3 extends over 12 amino acids. Here the CDR3 reads CPHYEGKCEQYV. DNA of the CDR3: TGCCCACATTACGAAGGGAAGTGCGAGCAGTACGTC.

Note on this clonotype: At one end, the junction sequence differs from germline, possibly due to a read error. This chain joins TRBV3-1 and TRBJ2-3; D unclear. Germline values: CDR1 LGHDT, CDR2 YNNKEL (reference sequence). The CDR3 consists of 15 residues. Here the CDR3 DNA reads TGTGCCAGCAGCCCCGATTATTCCCGCACAGATATGCAGTATTTT. Protein product: CASSPDYSRTDMQYF.

The chain employs TRBV5-5 and TRBJ2-3; possibly TRBD2 for D (6 bases). Germline CDR1 and CDR2: SGHKS and YYEKEE (reference sequence). This CDR3 is 16 amino acids long. V lost 0 bases and J 2 bases, leaving 13 bases between the germline ends. The CDR3 coding sequence is TGTGCCAGCAGCTTGGCCGGCGGGGTACTCACAGATACGCAGTATTTT. It yields the protein CASSLAGGVLTDTQYF.

This clonotype was seen only a few times. The chain carries TRBV7-2 and TRBJ2-7, with 12 bases matching TRBD2. The DNA end is more similar to TRBJ2-5, so the J call may be wrong. This CDR3 is 19 amino acids long. The germline CDR1 and CDR2 sequences are SGHTA and FQGNSA. The CDR3 loop reads CASSLVRAGTGTSGETQYF. In DNA, the CDR3 is TGTGCCAGCAGCTTAGTCCGGGCAGGGACCGGGACTAGCGGGGAGACCCAGTACTTC.

V is TRBV7-2 and J is TRBJ2-7; D is perhaps TRBD2 (5 bases). Gene TRBJ2-5 matches the end of the DNA better, so the J call may be wrong. Germline loops: CDR1 SGHTA, CDR2 FQGNSA. This CDR3 contains 15 residues. This CDR3 is CASSPLGAEQETQYF. CDR3 nucleotides: TGTGCCAGCAGCCCGTTGGGAGCGGAGCAAGAGACCCAGTACTTC.